This T cell receptor beta chain is from a study of response to subunit inactivated influenza vaccine. Findings and caveats of the study: It was suggested by the authors that few new T cells are recruited by each seasonal influenza vaccination.

The CDR3 loop spans 12 amino acids. Germline CDR1 MDHEN, CDR2 SYDVKM. V dropped 3 bases and J dropped 6 bases, with 9 bases sitting between them. About this clonotype itself: As yet, its antigen is unknown.

TCRdb reprocessed the RT-PCR reads via MiXCR and lists one record per CDR3 protein. The sample shows 540,000 or so distinct CDR3 sequences, roughly 13% of them seen only once. This chain links TRBV28 with TRBJ2-7; no reliable D call. The sequencing used PBMCs from blood, collected 45 days after vaccination. The sequence was obtained from a man aged 50 to 60 who received an inactivated influenza vaccine. CDR3 sequence (DNA): TGTGCCAGCAGTTTTACCTGGAGCGAGCAGTACTTC. Protein product: CASSFTWSEQYF.